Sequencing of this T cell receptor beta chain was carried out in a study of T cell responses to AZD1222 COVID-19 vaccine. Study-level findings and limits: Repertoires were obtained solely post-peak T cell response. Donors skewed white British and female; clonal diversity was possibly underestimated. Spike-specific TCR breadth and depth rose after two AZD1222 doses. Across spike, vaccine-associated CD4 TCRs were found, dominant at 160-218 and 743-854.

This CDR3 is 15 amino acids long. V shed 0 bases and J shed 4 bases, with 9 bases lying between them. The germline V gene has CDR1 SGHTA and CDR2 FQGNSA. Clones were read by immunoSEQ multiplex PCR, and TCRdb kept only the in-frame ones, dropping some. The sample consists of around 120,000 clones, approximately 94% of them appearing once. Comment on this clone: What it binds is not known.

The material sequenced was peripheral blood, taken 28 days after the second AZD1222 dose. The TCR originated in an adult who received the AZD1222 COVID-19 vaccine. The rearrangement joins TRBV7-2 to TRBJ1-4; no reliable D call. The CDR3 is CASSLALAFNEKLFF. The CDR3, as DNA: TGTGCCAGCAGCTTAGCGTTGGCCTTTAATGAAAAACTGTTTTTT.